Following are 22 T cell receptor beta chains from one sample sequenced in a study of cytomegalovirus exposure and HLA in healthy donors. Vbeta (60) and Jbeta (13) primers were used in the PCR. Sequencing was performed with immunoSEQ multiplex PCR; in TCRdb, only in-frame clones are kept and a portion is missing. The profile covers more than 80,000 clones, with roughly nine tenths appearing a single time and about 8.6% taken by the ten largest. Sequences were obtained from PBMCs. Source of these receptors: a young man in good health and CMV-seropositive.

This chain links TRBV28 with TRBJ1-2, with 7 bases fitting TRBD1. Germline V gives CDR1 MDHEN, CDR2 SYDVKM. The CDR3 is made up of 12 amino acids. The trim removed 7 bases at V and 5 bases at J, leaving 4 bases unmatched. The CDR3 reads CASKGAGYGYTF. Here the CDR3 DNA reads TGTGCCAGCAAGGGGGCGGGTTATGGCTACACCTTC.

This clone was counted once. The chain links TRBV6-6 to TRBJ2-7; 8 positions agree with TRBD1. Trimming removed 2 bases from V and 1 base from J; junction bases left unmatched: 7. CDR1 and CDR2 from the germline V gene are MNHNY and SVGAGI (reference sequence). The CDR3 has 16 amino acids. The CDR3 DNA reads TGTGCCAGCAGTTACCTCGGACAGGGAAGGTCCTACGAGCAGTACTTC. It codes for CASSYLGQGRSYEQYF.

This chain joins TRBV7-2 and TRBJ2-1; possible D gene TRBD2, 6 bases. The germline V gene encodes CDR1 SGHTA and CDR2 FQGNSA. Trimming cost V 5 bases and J 3 bases, with 14 bases left between them. The CDR3 is 15 residues long. The CDR3 is CASSLTSSFYNEQFF. DNA of the CDR3: TGTGCCAGCAGCCTTACTAGCTCCTTCTACAATGAGCAGTTCTTC.

The V gene is TRBV5-1, the J gene TRBJ1-1; D unclear. The CDR3 runs 16 residues. The V gene lost 0 bases and the J gene lost 0 bases, with 12 bases spanning the gap. Looked up from germline, CDR1 is SGHRS and CDR2 is YFSETQ. DNA of the CDR3: TGCGCCAGCAGCTTGGCCCCAGGTCGATTGAACACTGAAGCTTTCTTT. Its protein is CASSLAPGRLNTEAFF.

This chain links TRBV28 with TRBJ1-2; the match to TRBD1 covers 8 bases. This CDR3 region has 15 residues. In germline, CDR1 is MDHEN, CDR2 SYDVKM. Unmatched junction bases numbered 9, after V lost 1 base and J lost 8 bases. CDR3 DNA sequence: TGTGCCAGCAGTTTATCCCTGACAGGGGCGATAGGCTACACCTTC. It specifies CASSLSLTGAIGYTF.

In DNA form, the CDR3 reads TGTGCCATGACACAGGATGATAACTATGGCTACACCTTC. It yields the protein CAMTQDDNYGYTF. The chain recombines TRBV5-4 with TRBJ1-2, with a weak D call TRBD1 (5 bases). Between the trimmed V and J ends, which lost 9 bases and 1 base, there was a span of 13 bases. The V gene's germline CDR1 is SGHNT and CDR2 YYREEE (reference sequence). The CDR3 length is 13 residues. The full variable domain, completed using reference TRBV5-4 and TRBJ1-2, is ETGVTQSPTHLIKTRGQQVTLRCSSQSGHNTVSWYQQALGQGPQFIFQYYREEENGRGNFPPRFSGLQFPNYSSELNVNALELDDSALYLCAMTQDDNYGYTFGSGTRLTVV.

CDR3 DNA sequence: TGTGCCTGGAGCCCCGGACAGGGTGGTTCAGATACGCAGTATTTT. Protein product: CAWSPGQGGSDTQYF. The chain recombines TRBV30 with TRBJ2-3; TRBD1 matches at 8 bases. The CDR3 runs 15 residues. Trimming removed 3 bases from V and 4 bases from J; junction bases left unmatched: 9. The V gene's germline CDR1 is GTSNPN and CDR2 SVGIG (reference sequence).

The chain recombines TRBV5-1 with TRBJ2-5; 7 bases fit TRBD2. The CDR3 consists of 14 residues. Germline assignment: CDR1 SGHRS and CDR2 YFSETQ. V trimming: 6 bases; J trimming: 2 bases; junction bases outside the gene matches: 7. For the CDR3, the DNA is TGCGCCAGCACCCATACTAGCGTTCAAGAGACCCAGTACTTC. This encodes CASTHTSVQETQYF.

The J gene is TRBJ2-1, the V gene TRBV19; 7 nucleotides align to TRBD2. This CDR3 contains 15 residues. The ends lost 7 bases at V and 0 bases at J; junction bases unmatched: 6. CDR1 is LNHDA, CDR2 SQIVND, per germline (reference sequence). CDR3 protein: CASTLIAGSYNEQFF. CDR3 nucleotides: TGTGCCAGTACCTTAATAGCGGGCTCCTACAATGAGCAGTTCTTC.

The chain recombines TRBV28 with TRBJ2-5; 9 nucleotides align to TRBD2. The tail of the sequence fits TRBJ2-7 better, so the J call may be wrong. The V gene's germline CDR1 is MDHEN and CDR2 SYDVKM. The CDR3 has 15 residues. CDR3 DNA sequence: TGTGCCAGCAGTTTACAGGCGGGAGGGCCTCTCGAGCAGTACTTC. As protein: CASSLQAGGPLEQYF.

The rearrangement links TRBV28 to TRBJ2-5; 8 nucleotides align to TRBD1. CDR1 is MDHEN and CDR2 is SYDVKM in the germline V gene. Trimming cost V 5 bases and J 4 bases; bases outside gene matches: 9. The CDR3 length is 15 residues. CDR3 in DNA: TGTGCCAGCAGTCACGGACAGGGTTTCTCAGAGACCCAGTACTTC. It translates to CASSHGQGFSETQYF.

The chain carries TRBV9 and TRBJ2-1, with D possibly TRBD2 on 5 matching bases. This CDR3 is 15 amino acids long. Germline CDR1 and CDR2: SGDLS and YYNGEE. The V gene lost 0 bases and the J gene lost 3 bases, with 10 bases spanning the gap. CDR3 amino acids: CASSVGVGSYNEQFF. The DNA of the CDR3 is TGTGCCAGCAGCGTAGGGGTAGGGAGCTACAATGAGCAGTTCTTC.

This chain joins TRBV27 and TRBJ1-2; D possibly corresponds to TRBD1 (5 bases). CDR1 and CDR2 (germline): MNHEY, SMNVEV (reference sequence). The CDR3 totals 16 residues. Between the trimmed V and J ends, which lost 6 bases and 1 base, there was a span of 18 bases. CDR3 protein: CASSILGQGDNYGYTF. The CDR3 bases are TGTGCCAGCAGCATACTGGGGCAGGGTGATAACTATGGCTACACCTTC.

The chain joins TRBV28 to TRBJ1-5; possibly TRBD1 for D (6 bases). Germline CDR1 reads MDHEN; CDR2 reads SYDVKM. This CDR3 spans 17 amino acids. With 6 bases removed from V and 4 bases from J, the gap between germline ends came to 22 bases. The CDR3 region is CASSRTPTDRRNQPQHF. DNA of the CDR3: TGTGCCAGCAGCCGTACCCCCACCGACAGGCGGAATCAGCCCCAGCATTTT.

The chain joins TRBV2 to TRBJ2-1; 8 bases align to TRBD2. CDR3 length: 16 amino acids. Germline assignment: CDR1 SNHLY and CDR2 FYNNEI. J gave up 0 bases and V 8 bases, and 9 bases lay outside the gene matches. CDR3 nucleotide sequence: TGTGCCAGCGTGCAAAGGGCGGGAGGCTCCTACAATGAGCAGTTCTTC. Its protein product is CASVQRAGGSYNEQFF.

The chain combines TRBV27 with TRBJ2-1; unclear D gene. CDR3 size: 15 residues. Germline values: CDR1 MNHEY, CDR2 SMNVEV (reference sequence). Between the trimmed V and J ends, which lost 4 bases and 0 bases, there was a span of 10 bases. CDR3 DNA sequence: TGTGCCAGCAGTTCCATCTACGACTCCTACAATGAGCAGTTCTTC. It yields the protein CASSSIYDSYNEQFF.

The V call is TRBV5-1, the J call TRBJ2-1, with D possibly matching TRBD1 (5 bases). The CDR3 runs to 15 residues. V lost 6 bases, J lost 3 bases, and 16 bases lay in between. Per the germline V gene, CDR1 is SGHRS and CDR2 is YFSETQ. Here the CDR3 DNA reads TGCGCCAGCACCTCCCAAGGGGTCCTCTACAATGAGCAGTTCTTC. Translated: CASTSQGVLYNEQFF.

The chain is built from TRBV19 and TRBJ2-4; D perhaps matches TRBD2 (5 bases). The CDR3 is 17 amino acids. V lost 5 bases and J lost 0, with 17 bases in between. CDR1 is LNHDA and CDR2 is SQIVND in the germline V gene (reference sequence). The CDR3 sequence is CASSPPGWYLAKNIQYF. The CDR3 DNA is TGTGCCAGTAGTCCGCCGGGATGGTACCTAGCCAAAAACATTCAGTACTTC.

The chain employs TRBV6-5 and TRBJ2-5; the match to TRBD1 covers 7 bases. The DNA end is more similar to TRBJ2-7, so the J call may be wrong. Germline V CDR1 and CDR2: MNHEY, SVGAGI. The length of the CDR3 is 14 residues. The CDR3 is CASTLDRKRYEQYF. CDR3 nucleotides: TGTGCCAGCACCCTGGACAGGAAAAGGTACGAGCAGTACTTC.

V gene TRBV14 combines with J gene TRBJ1-2; 7 bases are shared with TRBD1. Germline V gene sequence: CDR1 SGHDN, CDR2 FVKESK. The junction had 7 bases not matched to a gene; V was cut back by 4 bases and J by 2 bases. The CDR3 spans 15 residues. The CDR3 DNA reads TGTGCCAGCAGCCTTAATTACAGGGGAAACTATGGCTACACCTTC. Translating it yields CASSLNYRGNYGYTF.

The sample holds one count of this clone. The chain is built from TRBV6-4 and TRBJ2-6; TRBD1 matches at 7 bases. This CDR3 is built from 17 residues. In germline, CDR1 is MRHNA, CDR2 SNTAGT. The V gene end was trimmed by 0 bases and the J gene end by 2 bases; junction bases not matched to a gene: 4. The chain's CDR3 is CASSDSGQLAGANVLTF. In DNA, the CDR3 is TGTGCCAGCAGTGACTCGGGACAGCTTGCTGGGGCCAACGTCCTGACTTTC.

The genes are TRBV10-3 and TRBJ2-3, with no clear D. The length of the CDR3 is 14 residues. CDR1 is ENHRY, CDR2 SYGVKD, per germline. V shed 0 bases and J shed 2 bases, with 6 bases lying between them. In DNA form, the CDR3 reads TGTGCCATCAGTGAGTCTCCAGACACAGATACGCAGTATTTT. Protein sequence: CAISESPDTDTQYF.